This T cell receptor beta chain is drawn from a study of T cell responses to AZD1222 COVID-19 vaccine. Whole-study results and caveats: Only 5 or 6 people who got AZD1222 tested seropositive at baseline. Close to half of all spike-specific TCRs reportedly target regions of the variants that are unmutated. The donor group comprised mostly white British people and more females; the analysis possibly underestimated clonal diversity. Repertoire samples came only from after the peak T cell response.

Concerning this clone: Its specificity is not known.

Measured with immunoSEQ multiplex PCR; TCRdb has only the in-frame clones, and not every one. This table holds about 140,000 clones, approximately 93% found once. Trimming removed 2 bases at V and 3 bases at J, with 14 bases between. From germline, CDR1 is MNHEY and CDR2 SVGAGI. The CDR3 length is 16 residues. The clonotype originates from an adult in good health. Source: peripheral blood, taken on day 0 of MenACWY control vaccination. The gene calls are TRBV6-5 and TRBJ1-5; maybe TRBD1 (5 bases). The CDR3 nucleotides are TGTGCCAGCAGTTACGACCAGGGAAGAAACAATCAGCCCCAGCATTTT. Its protein is CASSYDQGRNNQPQHF.